This T cell receptor beta chain was recorded in a study of cytomegalovirus exposure and HLA in healthy donors. Regarding the study as a whole: Generally TCR sequences proved uncommon, though certain public TCRs appeared in numerous donors.

Per germline, CDR1 SNHLY and CDR2 FYNNEI. Between the trimmed V and J ends, which lost 5 bases and 5 bases, there was a span of 5 bases. The CDR3 contains 11 residues. The protocol was immunoSEQ multiplex PCR, while the TCRdb copy is restricted to in-frame clones and leaves out a portion. This sample carries 140,000 to 150,000 clones, approximately 86% of them seen once, and the ten largest clones take 4.5% to 5.5%. Of note for this clone: Its antigen is still unknown.

The chain carries TRBV2 and TRBJ2-3; D call uncertain. The sequence was collected from a young man in good health and CMV-seropositive. Specimen: PBMCs. CDR3 sequence reads: CASSPKDTQYF. The DNA of the CDR3 is TGTGCCAGCAGTCCAAAAGATACGCAGTATTTT.